The 10 T cell receptor beta chains in this list originate from one sample, sequenced in a study of monozygotic twins with inflammatory bowel disease. TCRdb re-analyzed the 5' RACE reads; it lists each CDR3 protein once, without DNA. Its listing shows about 93,000 distinct CDR3 sequences. Sequencing input: blood. These TCRs come from a human donor with ulcerative colitis or Crohn's disease, or a healthy co-twin of an affected twin (not recorded which).

The gene calls are TRBV5-6 and TRBJ2-1; TCRdb's D gene call, TRBD2, goes unchecked for lack of DNA. In germline, CDR1 is SGHDT, CDR2 YYEEEE. The CDR3 loop spans 15 amino acids. The CDR3 sequence is CASSLTRVFVNEQFF.

The genes are TRBV6-5 and TRBJ1-3. Germline CDR1 is MNHEY and CDR2 is SVGAGI. This CDR3 has 16 residues. This CDR3 is CASSYGGGVGGNTIYF.

The J gene is TRBJ1-6, the V gene TRBV12-3 or TRBV12-4. There are 14 residues in the CDR3. The chain's CDR3 is CASSLYGDNSPLHF.

V usage is TRBV5-1 and J usage is TRBJ2-5. The CDR3 runs to 11 residues. The germline gives CDR1 SGHRS, CDR2 YFSETQ. The CDR3 spells CASSFQETQYF.

V and J are TRBV29-1 and TRBJ1-2. Germline CDR1 SQVTM, CDR2 ANQGSEA. The CDR3 spans 16 residues. CDR3 sequence reads: CRAWETGTAGGGGYTF.

This chain uses TRBV7-8 with TRBJ2-2; without DNA, the TCRdb call of TRBD2 cannot be checked. Germline CDR1 SGHVS, CDR2 FQNEAQ. CDR3 size: 15 residues. Here the CDR3 reads CASSSGLSVTGELFF.

This chain links TRBV14 with TRBJ1-2. There are 13 residues in the CDR3. CDR1 is SGHDN, CDR2 FVKESK, per germline. The chain's CDR3 is CASSHVGEDGYTF.

The CDR3 spells CASSRQLGTYEQYF. The chain recombines TRBV19 with TRBJ2-7; TCRdb outputs TRBD1, but without DNA this stays unchecked. Germline V gene sequence: CDR1 LNHDA, CDR2 SQIVND (reference sequence). The CDR3 contains 14 residues.

The chain employs TRBV5-1 and TRBJ2-7; the D call of TRBD1 rests on TCRdb alone, since no DNA is present to check it. Germline V gene lookup returns CDR1 SGHRS and CDR2 YFSETQ. CDR3 length equals 14 residues. Here the CDR3 reads CASSSWDGAYEQYF.

The chain employs TRBV19 and TRBJ2-1; TCRdb designates TRBD1, a call that cannot be tested without DNA. The CDR3 consists of 15 residues. CDR1 and CDR2 from the germline V gene are LNHDA and SQIVND (reference sequence). This chain's CDR3 is CASSSRDSSYNEQFF.